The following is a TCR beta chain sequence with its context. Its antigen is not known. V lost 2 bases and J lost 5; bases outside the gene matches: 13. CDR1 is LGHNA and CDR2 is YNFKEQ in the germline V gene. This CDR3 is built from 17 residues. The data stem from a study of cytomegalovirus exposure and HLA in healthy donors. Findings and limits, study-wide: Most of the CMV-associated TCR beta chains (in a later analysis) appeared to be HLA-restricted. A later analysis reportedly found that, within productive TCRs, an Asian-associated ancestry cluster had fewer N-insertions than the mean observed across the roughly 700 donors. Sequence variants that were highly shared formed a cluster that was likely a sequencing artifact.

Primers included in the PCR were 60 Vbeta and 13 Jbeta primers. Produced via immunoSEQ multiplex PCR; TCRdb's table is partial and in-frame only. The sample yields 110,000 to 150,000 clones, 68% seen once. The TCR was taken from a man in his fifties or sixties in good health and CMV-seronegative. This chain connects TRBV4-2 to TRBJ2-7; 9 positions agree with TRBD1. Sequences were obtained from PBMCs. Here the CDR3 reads CASSQSGQGFPRDEQYF. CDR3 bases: TGTGCCAGCAGCCAATCGGGACAGGGTTTTCCACGGGACGAGCAGTACTTC.